The 21 T cell receptor beta chains listed next were all sequenced from one sample in a study of spatial heterogeneity in lung cancer. Time point given: sample taken at primary tumor resection. Unsorted tumor, nontumor lung tissue or cryopreserved PBMC supplied the whole RNA. TCRdb called the 5' RACE reads again in MiXCR, with one record for every CDR3 protein. This table holds about 12,000 distinct CDR3 sequences, 3.9% found once. The source was PBMCs, collected at surgery. These receptors originate from a male donor with early-stage non-small cell lung cancer.

This clonotype was seen ten or more times. This beta chain is an unintended read in a library built for alpha chains; its size means little. The rearrangement uses TRBV20-1 and TRBJ1-1; no clear D. Per germline, CDR1 DFQATT and CDR2 SNEGSKA (reference sequence). V lost 3 bases and J lost 0, with 11 bases in between. This CDR3 is 14 amino acids long. CDR3 sequence reads: CSARRRAMNTEAFF. The CDR3 region has the DNA TGCAGTGCTAGGCGGAGGGCTATGAACACTGAAGCTTTCTTT.

This clonotype was seen ten or more times. Found in a library prepared for alpha chains, this beta chain is an off-target read, and its abundance has little meaning. The rearrangement joins TRBV7-9 to TRBJ2-1; D might be TRBD2 (6 bases). The CDR3 totals 14 residues. Germline V CDR1 and CDR2: SEHNR, FQNEAQ (reference sequence). Trimming shortened V by 5 bases and J by 5 bases, and 13 bases separated the two germline ends. DNA for the CDR3: TGTGCCAGCAGCCTCGCGGGGAGAAACAATGAGCAGTTCTTC. Amino acid sequence: CASSLAGRNNEQFF.

This clonotype has a count of ten or more. Since the library was made to target alpha chains, this beta chain is a stray read and its abundance is not meaningful. The V call is TRBV20-1, the J call TRBJ1-6; 8 bases line up with TRBD1. The CDR3 is 13 amino acids. From germline, CDR1 is DFQATT and CDR2 SNEGSKA (reference sequence). V shed 4 bases and J 8 bases; nucleotides not matched to a gene: 4. CDR3 residues: CSATQGADSPLHF. As DNA, the CDR3 is TGCAGTGCTACTCAGGGGGCAGATTCACCCCTCCACTTT.

This clonotype was observed at least ten times. For a library built for alpha chains, this beta chain is a stray read; little rests on its size. In DNA, the CDR3 is TGTGCCAGCAGCTTAGTGGGGAATACGCAGTATTTT. Residues: CASSLVGNTQYF. This chain joins TRBV7-3 and TRBJ2-3; D ambiguous. The CDR3 sequence is 12 residues long. V lost 2 bases to trimming and J lost 7 bases, with 7 bases between them. From germline, CDR1 is SGHTA and CDR2 FQGTGA.

This clonotype was observed at least ten times. This beta chain lies outside the target of a library built for alpha chains; its clone size means little. The J gene is TRBJ2-6, the V gene TRBV6-2 or TRBV6-3; TRBD1 is a possible D gene (6 bases). Trimming took 4 bases from V and 0 from J, leaving 13 bases between them. In germline, CDR1 is MNHEY, CDR2 SVGEGT. This CDR3 is built from 17 residues. The CDR3 DNA reads TGTGCCAGCAGTTTAGGCCAGGGGACCTCTGGGGCCAACGTCCTGACTTTC. Protein sequence: CASSLGQGTSGANVLTF.

Note on this clonotype: A much larger clone lies a single base off, so this may be a read error. This beta chain is a stray sequence in a library constructed for alpha chains; its clone size is not meaningful. The rearrangement links TRBV19 to TRBJ2-6, with D unresolved. This CDR3 has 14 residues. CDR1 and CDR2 from the germline V gene are LNHDA and SQIVND (reference sequence). The V end lost 9 bases, the J end lost 7 bases, and 16 bases lay between the germline ends. This CDR3 is CARSPTTGANVLTF. The DNA for the CDR3 is TGTGCCAGAAGTCCTACGACCGGAGCCAACGTCCTGACTTTC.

There are many counts of this clonotype. Found in a library prepared for alpha chains, this beta chain is an off-target read, and its abundance has little meaning. This sequence joins TRBV6-5 and TRBJ2-1; no firm D call. CDR3 size: 14 residues. Trimming took 5 bases from V and 2 from J, leaving 10 bases between them. Germline V CDR1 and CDR2: MNHEY, SVGAGI. Here the CDR3 reads CASSPVQTYNEQFF. The CDR3 DNA is TGTGCCAGCAGTCCGGTGCAGACCTACAATGAGCAGTTCTTC.

In its sample, this clonotype was seen many times. This beta chain was picked up by a library intended for alpha chains and is off target, so its count carries little meaning. V gene TRBV6-2 or TRBV6-3 combines with J gene TRBJ2-5; 8 bases fit TRBD1. Germline V gene lookup returns CDR1 MNHEY and CDR2 SVGEGT. Germline trimming cut 5 bases from V and 5 bases from J; bases unmatched to any gene: 13. CDR3 length: 16 residues. The CDR3 sequence: CASSQRQGTTLETQYF. The CDR3 region has the DNA TGTGCCAGCAGTCAACGACAGGGGACGACTTTGGAGACCCAGTACTTC.

This clonotype was recorded at least ten times. The library was designed around alpha chains, so this beta chain is a stray read whose abundance carries little weight. J is TRBJ1-1 and V is TRBV3-1; D is unclear. The V end was cut by 0 bases, the J end by 0 bases, with 20 bases between. Germline CDR1 and CDR2: LGHDT and YNNKEL (reference sequence). CDR3 length: 19 residues. In DNA, the CDR3 is TGTGCCAGCAGCCAAGACAAGACTGCTAATGGGCTGTTGAACACTGAAGCTTTCTTT. This gives the protein CASSQDKTANGLLNTEAFF.

This clonotype was picked up many times. Being off target in a library aimed at alpha chains, this beta chain has a size of little meaning. V gene TRBV28 combines with J gene TRBJ2-7, with 8 positions matching TRBD2. This CDR3 comprises 13 residues. The V gene end was trimmed by 8 bases and the J gene end by 2 bases; junction bases not matched to a gene: 5. The germline CDR1 and CDR2 sequences are MDHEN and SYDVKM. The CDR3 nucleotides read TGTGCCAGCGGCCTAGCGGGTACCTACGAGCAGTACTTC. This sequence encodes CASGLAGTYEQYF.

This clonotype has at least ten counts. This beta chain was picked up by a library intended for alpha chains and is off target, so its count carries little meaning. This chain connects TRBV29-1 to TRBJ2-5, with a tentative D call TRBD2 (5 bases). Trimming removed 2 bases at V and 4 bases at J, with 11 bases between. CDR1 and CDR2 (germline): SQVTM, ANQGSEA. The CDR3 totals 13 residues. In DNA, the CDR3 is TGCAGCGTTGAAAAAAATCGGGGAGAGACCCAGTACTTC. Its protein is CSVEKNRGETQYF.

This clonotype has a handful of counts. Because this beta chain is a stray read in a library intended to capture alpha chains, its abundance should not be given much weight. This chain connects TRBV19 to TRBJ2-3, with TRBD1 identical over 11 bases. The CDR3 totals 17 residues. Looked up from germline, CDR1 is LNHDA and CDR2 is SQIVND (reference sequence). Germline trimming cut 3 bases from V and 9 bases from J; bases unmatched to any gene: 14. Here the CDR3 reads CASSIPGQGAQQGTQYF. CDR3 in DNA: TGTGCCAGTAGTATCCCCGGACAGGGGGCGCAACAGGGAACGCAGTATTTT.

This clonotype was recorded a few times. This could be a read error, since a much larger clone is one nucleotide away. Within a library made for alpha chains, this beta chain is off target, and its count is uninformative. The J gene is TRBJ2-7, the V gene TRBV20-1, with D perhaps matching TRBD1 (5 bases). V was pared by 5 bases and J by 3 bases, with 17 bases between. CDR1 is DFQATT, CDR2 SNEGSKA, per germline (reference sequence). The CDR3 is 14 amino acids. In DNA form, the CDR3 reads TGCAGTGCTCCCAGGGCCTCAGGGTTCTACGAGCAGTACTTC. Translated: CSAPRASGFYEQYF.

This clonotype was seen a few times. Because this beta chain is a stray read in a library intended to capture alpha chains, its abundance should not be given much weight. The rearrangement links TRBV2 to TRBJ1-1, with unresolved D. The CDR3 spans 14 residues. Trimming stripped 7 bases from V and 2 bases from J, with 14 bases between. Looked up from germline, CDR1 is SNHLY and CDR2 is FYNNEI. For the CDR3, the DNA is TGTGCCAGCACCCCACCGGTCATTAACACTGAAGCTTTCTTT. Its protein is CASTPPVINTEAFF. Variable domain in full (rest from reference TRBV2 and TRBJ1-1): EPEVTQTPSHQVTQMGQEVILRCVPISNHLYFYWYRQILGQKVEFLVSFYNNEISEKSEIFDDQFSVERPDGSNFTLKIRSTKLEDSAMYFCASTPPVINTEAFFGQGTRLTVV.

This clonotype appeared many times. Because this beta chain is a stray read in a library intended to capture alpha chains, its abundance should not be given much weight. J is TRBJ1-1 and V is TRBV10-3, with 7 bases that match TRBD1. The CDR3 spans 16 residues. The germline CDR1 and CDR2 sequences are ENHRY and SYGVKD. The ends lost 0 bases at V and 4 bases at J; junction bases unmatched: 8. CDR3 residues: CAISESGNRGSTEAFF. As DNA, the CDR3 is TGTGCCATCAGTGAGTCTGGAAACAGGGGCTCCACTGAAGCTTTCTTT.

This clonotype has a count of ten or more. This beta chain represents an off-target read in a library built for alpha chains; its size is of limited meaning. The chain couples TRBV5-1 to TRBJ1-2; 7 positions agree with TRBD1. The germline V gene has CDR1 SGHRS and CDR2 YFSETQ. The J segment lost 8 bases and the V segment lost 4 bases, leaving 11 bases of the junction unmatched. This CDR3 comprises 14 residues. The CDR3 loop is CASSGDSPLRGYTF. In DNA form, the CDR3 reads TGCGCCAGCAGCGGGGACAGCCCCCTTCGGGGCTACACCTTC.

In this sample, this clonotype turned up many times. This beta chain is off target for a library built for alpha chains, so its abundance means little. The V and J genes are TRBV7-2 and TRBJ2-1; a possible D gene is TRBD1 (7 bases). Per germline, CDR1 SGHTA and CDR2 FQGNSA. The CDR3 loop spans 15 amino acids. V was trimmed by 7 bases and J by 5 bases, leaving 18 bases between them. The CDR3 region has the DNA TGTGCCAGCACCAAGACAGGGCGGGGAAACAATGAGCAGTTCTTC. Residues: CASTKTGRGNNEQFF.

Worth noting for this clonotype: This beta chain lies outside the target of a library built for alpha chains; its clone size means little. The chain combines TRBV5-4 with TRBJ2-3; TRBD2 aligns across 10 bases. The CDR3 consists of 16 residues. Germline CDR1 is SGHNT and CDR2 is YYREEE (reference sequence). V was pared by 4 bases and J by 0 bases, with 5 bases of the junction left unmatched. The DNA for the CDR3 is TGTGCCAGCAGCCCGGGACTAGCGCAGAGCACAGATACGCAGTATTTT. Protein: CASSPGLAQSTDTQYF. Supplemented by reference TRBV5-4 and TRBJ2-3, the full variable domain reads ETGVTQSPTHLIKTRGQQVTLRCSSQSGHNTVSWYQQALGQGPQFIFQYYREEENGRGNFPPRFSGLQFPNYSSELNVNALELDDSALYLCASSPGLAQSTDTQYFGPGTRLTVL.

This clonotype was seen repeatedly, ten times or more. This beta chain is an off-target read within a library intended for alpha chains, so its frequency means little. This chain uses TRBV20-1 with TRBJ2-1, with D hard to call. In germline, CDR1 is DFQATT, CDR2 SNEGSKA (reference sequence). Trimming took 1 base from V and 3 from J, leaving 4 bases between them. The CDR3 runs to 12 residues. The CDR3, as DNA: TGCAGTGCTAGAGGGGACTACAATGAGCAGTTCTTC. As protein: CSARGDYNEQFF.

This clonotype was found many times. The size of this beta chain means little, since it is a stray read in a library made for alpha chains. V usage is TRBV3-1 and J usage is TRBJ1-2; 8 positions match TRBD1. J gave up 0 bases and V 0 bases, and 6 bases lay outside the gene matches. CDR3 length: 17 residues. Germline assignment: CDR1 LGHDT and CDR2 YNNKEL (reference sequence). The CDR3 loop reads CASSQDSGTGSNYGYTF. The CDR3 DNA follows: TGTGCCAGCAGCCAAGATAGCGGGACAGGATCTAACTATGGCTACACCTTC.

This clonotype showed up many times. This beta chain is off target for a library built for alpha chains, so its abundance means little. V and J are TRBV7-8 and TRBJ2-5, with D unclear. V was pared by 1 base and J by 4 bases, with 7 bases between. From germline, CDR1 is SGHVS and CDR2 FQNEAQ. This CDR3 spans 13 amino acids. The chain's CDR3 is CASSLEFTETQYF. CDR3 DNA sequence: TGTGCCAGCAGCTTAGAATTTACAGAGACCCAGTACTTC.